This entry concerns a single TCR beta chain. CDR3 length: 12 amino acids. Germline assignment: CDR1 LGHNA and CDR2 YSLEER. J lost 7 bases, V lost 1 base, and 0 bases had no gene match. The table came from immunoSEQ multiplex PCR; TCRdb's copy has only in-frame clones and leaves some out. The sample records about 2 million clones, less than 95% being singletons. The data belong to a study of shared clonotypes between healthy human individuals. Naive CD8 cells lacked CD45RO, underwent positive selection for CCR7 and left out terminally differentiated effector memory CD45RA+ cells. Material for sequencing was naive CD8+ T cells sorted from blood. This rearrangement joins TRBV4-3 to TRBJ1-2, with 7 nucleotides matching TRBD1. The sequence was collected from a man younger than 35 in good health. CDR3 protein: CASSQGTGGYTF. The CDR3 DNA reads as TGCGCCAGCAGCCAAGGGACAGGTGGCTACACCTTC.